The T cell receptor (beta chain) under discussion was sequenced for a study of shared clonotypes between healthy human individuals. Study-level information: Ranging from 18 to 49 in age, donors were a couple of women and a few men.

Regarding the study as a whole: All-four-donor shared clonotypes had higher generation probabilities than non-shared clonotypes did. Several donors held about 4.5% of naive CD4 clonotypes in common.

Sequenced by immunoSEQ multiplex PCR; TCRdb stores in-frame clones only, minus some. The sample carries over 2,000,000 clones, around 93% recorded once. For this clone: Its target is unknown.

Terminally differentiated effector memory CD45RA+ cells were left out of the naive CD8 fraction, which was CD45RO-negative and positively selected for CCR7. The CDR3 length is 14 residues. Trimming removed 3 bases from V and 7 bases from J, with 14 bases in between. Germline values: CDR1 SGHDT, CDR2 YYEEEE. The TCR comes from a man aged 18 to 30 in good health. Some clones in this sample may be carry-over from other donors' samples. V gene TRBV5-6 combines with J gene TRBJ2-1; TRBD2 might be the D (5 bases). The sample was naive CD8+ T cells from PBMCs. CDR3 in DNA: TGTGCCAGCAGCTCCAGGACTGGCTGGAATGAGCAGTTCTTC. Protein: CASSSRTGWNEQFF.